This T cell receptor beta chain derives from a study of cytomegalovirus exposure and HLA in healthy donors. Study results and caveats: When a later analysis was performed, an Asian-associated ancestry cluster reportedly had fewer N-insertions than the roughly 700-donor mean. The authors confirmed in vitro that a few CMV-associated chains were specific for CMV antigens.

Concerning this clone: Its antigen is undetermined.

V lost 10 bases, J lost 1 base, and 17 bases lay in between. CDR1 and CDR2 (germline): LNHDA, SQIVND (reference sequence). The CDR3 extends over 14 amino acids. Vbeta (60) and Jbeta (13) primers were used in the PCR. Clones were sequenced by immunoSEQ multiplex PCR, and TCRdb holds only the in-frame ones, with some missing. Its listing shows about 67,000 clones. Sequenced: PBMCs. The TCR was taken from a woman aged 35 to 49 in good health and CMV-seropositive. The chain combines TRBV19 with TRBJ2-7; tentatively, D is TRBD2 (6 bases). This CDR3 is CATGPRAGSYEQYF. The CDR3 coding sequence is TGTGCCACTGGGCCTAGAGCGGGTTCCTACGAGCAGTACTTC.